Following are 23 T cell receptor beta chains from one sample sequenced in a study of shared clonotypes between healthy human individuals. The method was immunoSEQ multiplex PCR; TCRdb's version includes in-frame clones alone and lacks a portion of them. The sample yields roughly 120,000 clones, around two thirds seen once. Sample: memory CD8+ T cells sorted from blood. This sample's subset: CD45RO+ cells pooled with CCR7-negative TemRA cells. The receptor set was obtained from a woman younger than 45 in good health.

In DNA form, the CDR3 reads TGTGCCAGCAGCTTAGGGACAGGGCACACAGATACGCAGTATTTT. This encodes CASSLGTGHTDTQYF. The chain couples TRBV7-2 to TRBJ2-3; 8 bases line up with TRBD1. The CDR3 is 15 residues long. With V trimmed by 1 base and J by 2 bases, 2 bases remained unmatched. The V gene's germline CDR1 is SGHTA and CDR2 FQGNSA.

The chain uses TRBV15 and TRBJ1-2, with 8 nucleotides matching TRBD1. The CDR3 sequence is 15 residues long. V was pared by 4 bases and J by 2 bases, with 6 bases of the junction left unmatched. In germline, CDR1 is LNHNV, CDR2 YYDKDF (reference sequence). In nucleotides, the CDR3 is TGTGCCACCAGCATAACGGACAGGGCAAACTATGGCTACACCTTC. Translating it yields CATSITDRANYGYTF.

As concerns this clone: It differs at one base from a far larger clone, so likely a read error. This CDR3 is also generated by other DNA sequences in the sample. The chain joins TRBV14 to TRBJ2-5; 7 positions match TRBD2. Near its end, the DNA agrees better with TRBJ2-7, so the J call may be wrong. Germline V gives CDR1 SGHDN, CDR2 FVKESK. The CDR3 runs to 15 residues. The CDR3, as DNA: TGTGCCAGCAGTCAAGAAGGTGGGAGGGCCAGCGAGCAGTACTTC. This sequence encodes CASSQEGGRASEQYF.

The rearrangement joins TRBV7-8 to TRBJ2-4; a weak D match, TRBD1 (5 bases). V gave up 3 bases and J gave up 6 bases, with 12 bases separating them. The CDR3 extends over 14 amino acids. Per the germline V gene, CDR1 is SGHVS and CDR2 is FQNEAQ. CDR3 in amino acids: CASSLWGEGNIQYF. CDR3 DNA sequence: TGTGCCAGCAGCTTGTGGGGCGAAGGAAACATTCAGTACTTC.

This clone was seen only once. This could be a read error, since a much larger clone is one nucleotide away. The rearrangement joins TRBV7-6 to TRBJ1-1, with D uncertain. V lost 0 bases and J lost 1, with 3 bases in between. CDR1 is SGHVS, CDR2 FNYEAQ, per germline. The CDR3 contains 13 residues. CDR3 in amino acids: CASSLAGNTEAFF. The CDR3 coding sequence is TGTGCCAGCAGCTTAGCCGGGAACACTGAAGCTTTCTTT.

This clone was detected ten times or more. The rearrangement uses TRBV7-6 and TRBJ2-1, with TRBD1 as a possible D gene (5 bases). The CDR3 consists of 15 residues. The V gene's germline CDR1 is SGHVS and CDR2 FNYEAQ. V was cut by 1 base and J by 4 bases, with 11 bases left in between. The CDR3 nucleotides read TGTGCCAGCAGCTTAGATCGGGCAGGGTACAATGAGCAGTTCTTC. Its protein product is CASSLDRAGYNEQFF.

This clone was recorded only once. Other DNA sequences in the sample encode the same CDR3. The CDR3 reads CASSSGQGYNEQFF. The DNA of the CDR3 is TGTGCCAGCAGCTCCGGACAGGGTTACAATGAGCAGTTCTTC. This chain connects TRBV11-2 to TRBJ2-1; 8 nucleotides align to TRBD1. Per the germline V gene, CDR1 is SGHAT and CDR2 is FQNNGV. With 4 bases clipped from V and 4 bases from J, the junction kept 3 bases outside the gene matches. This CDR3 has 14 amino acids.

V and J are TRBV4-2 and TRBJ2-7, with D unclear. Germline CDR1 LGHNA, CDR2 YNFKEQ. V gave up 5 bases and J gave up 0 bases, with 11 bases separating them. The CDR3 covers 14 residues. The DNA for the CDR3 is TGTGCCAGCAGCTTAGGGCGGCTCTCCTACGAGCAGTACTTC. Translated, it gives CASSLGRLSYEQYF.

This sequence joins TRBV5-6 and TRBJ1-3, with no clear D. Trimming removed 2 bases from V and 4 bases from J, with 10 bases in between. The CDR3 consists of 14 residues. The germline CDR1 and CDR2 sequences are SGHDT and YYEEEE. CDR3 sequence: CASSFNLGGNTIYF. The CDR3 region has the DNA TGTGCCAGCAGCTTTAACCTGGGAGGAAACACCATATATTTT.

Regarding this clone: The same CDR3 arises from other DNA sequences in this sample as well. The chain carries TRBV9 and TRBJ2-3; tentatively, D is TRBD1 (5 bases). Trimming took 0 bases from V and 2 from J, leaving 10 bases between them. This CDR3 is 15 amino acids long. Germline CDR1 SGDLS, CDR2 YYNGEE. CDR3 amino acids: CASSVGSGSTDTQYF. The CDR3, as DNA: TGTGCCAGCAGCGTAGGTTCAGGGTCCACAGATACGCAGTATTTT.

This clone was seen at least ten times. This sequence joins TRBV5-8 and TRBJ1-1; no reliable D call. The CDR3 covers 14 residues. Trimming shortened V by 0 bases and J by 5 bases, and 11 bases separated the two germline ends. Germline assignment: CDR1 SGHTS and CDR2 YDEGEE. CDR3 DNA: TGTGCCAGCAGCTTGGGACCCGTTGGAACTGAAGCTTTCTTT. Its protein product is CASSLGPVGTEAFF. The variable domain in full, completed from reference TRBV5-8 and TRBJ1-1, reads EAGVTQSPTHLIKTRGQQATLRCSPISGHTSVYWYQQALGLGLQFLLWYDEGEERNRGNFPPRFSGRQFPNYSSELNVNALELEDSALYLCASSLGPVGTEAFFGQGTRLTVV.

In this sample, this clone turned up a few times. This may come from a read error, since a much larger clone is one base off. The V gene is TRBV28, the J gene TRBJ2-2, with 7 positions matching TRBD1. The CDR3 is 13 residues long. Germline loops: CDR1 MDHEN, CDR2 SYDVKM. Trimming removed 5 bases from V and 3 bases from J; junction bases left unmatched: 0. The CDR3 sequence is CASSTGDTGELFF. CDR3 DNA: TGTGCCAGCAGTACAGGGGACACCGGGGAGCTGTTTTTT.

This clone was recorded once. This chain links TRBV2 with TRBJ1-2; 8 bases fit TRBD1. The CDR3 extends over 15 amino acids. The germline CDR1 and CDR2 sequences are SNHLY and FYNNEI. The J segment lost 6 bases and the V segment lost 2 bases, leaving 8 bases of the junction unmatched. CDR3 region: CASSERDRPIDGYTF. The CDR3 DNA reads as TGTGCCAGCAGTGAACGGGACAGGCCGATCGATGGCTACACCTTC.

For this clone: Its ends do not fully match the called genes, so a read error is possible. As DNA, the CDR3 is TGTGCCGGCAGCTGGCCTGGGGCGACTGAAGCTTTCTTT. Protein product: CAGSWPGATEAFF. The genes are TRBV7-9 and TRBJ1-1; D may be TRBD1 (5 bases). The CDR3 totals 13 residues. Germline V lookup: CDR1 SEHNR, CDR2 FQNEAQ (reference sequence).

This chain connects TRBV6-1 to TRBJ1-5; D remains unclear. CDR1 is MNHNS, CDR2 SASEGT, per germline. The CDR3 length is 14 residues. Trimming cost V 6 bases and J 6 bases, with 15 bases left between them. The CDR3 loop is CASRVGPEGQPQHF. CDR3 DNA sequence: TGTGCCAGCAGAGTAGGACCCGAGGGTCAGCCCCAGCATTTT.

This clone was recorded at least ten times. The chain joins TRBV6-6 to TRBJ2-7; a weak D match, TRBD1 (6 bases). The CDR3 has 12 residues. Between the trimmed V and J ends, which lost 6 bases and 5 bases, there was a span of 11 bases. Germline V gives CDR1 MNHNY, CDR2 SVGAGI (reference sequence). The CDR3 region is CASSPQGHEQYF. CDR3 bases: TGTGCCAGCAGCCCACAGGGCCACGAGCAGTACTTC.

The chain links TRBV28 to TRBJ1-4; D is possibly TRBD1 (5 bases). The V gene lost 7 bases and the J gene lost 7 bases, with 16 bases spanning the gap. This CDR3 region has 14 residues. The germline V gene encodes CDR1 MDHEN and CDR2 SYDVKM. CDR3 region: CASTTDRGGEKLFF. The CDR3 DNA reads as TGTGCCAGCACAACGGATCGCGGGGGTGAAAAACTGTTTTTT.

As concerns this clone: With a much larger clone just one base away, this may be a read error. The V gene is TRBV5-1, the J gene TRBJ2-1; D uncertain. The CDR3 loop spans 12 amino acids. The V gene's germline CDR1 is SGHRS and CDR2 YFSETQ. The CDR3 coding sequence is TGCGCCAGCAGCTCGCCTAGAAATGAGCAGCTCTTC. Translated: CASSSPRNEQLF.

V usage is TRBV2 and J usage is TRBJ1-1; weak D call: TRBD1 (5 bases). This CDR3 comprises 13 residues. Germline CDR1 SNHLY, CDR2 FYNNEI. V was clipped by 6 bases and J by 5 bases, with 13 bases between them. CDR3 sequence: CASSQGSRTEAFF. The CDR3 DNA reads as TGTGCCAGCAGCCAGGGATCTCGAACTGAAGCTTTCTTT. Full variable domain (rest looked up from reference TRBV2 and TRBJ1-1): EPEVTQTPSHQVTQMGQEVILRCVPISNHLYFYWYRQILGQKVEFLVSFYNNEISEKSEIFDDQFSVERPDGSNFTLKIRSTKLEDSAMYFCASSQGSRTEAFFGQGTRLTVV.

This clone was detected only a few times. In DNA form, the CDR3 reads TGTGCCAGCAGTCCTAGCGCGTCCTACGAGCAGTACTTC. It specifies CASSPSASYEQYF. The chain has TRBV27 and TRBJ2-7; tentatively, D is TRBD2 (6 bases). This CDR3 region has 13 residues. Germline V gene lookup returns CDR1 MNHEY and CDR2 SMNVEV (reference sequence). Trimming took off 5 bases at V and 1 base at J, with 9 bases between the two ends.

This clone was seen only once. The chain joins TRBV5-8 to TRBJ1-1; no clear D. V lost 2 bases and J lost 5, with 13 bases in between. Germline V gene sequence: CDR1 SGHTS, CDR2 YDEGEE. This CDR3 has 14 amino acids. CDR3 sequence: CASSFEFVWTEAFF. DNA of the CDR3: TGTGCCAGCAGCTTTGAATTTGTATGGACTGAAGCTTTCTTT.

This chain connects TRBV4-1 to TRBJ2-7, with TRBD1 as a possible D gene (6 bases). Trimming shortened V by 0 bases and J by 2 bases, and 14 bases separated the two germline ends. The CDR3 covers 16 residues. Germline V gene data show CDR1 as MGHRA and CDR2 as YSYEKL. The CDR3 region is CASSQDPTGLTYEQYF. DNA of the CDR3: TGCGCCAGCAGCCAAGATCCCACAGGGTTGACCTACGAGCAGTACTTC.

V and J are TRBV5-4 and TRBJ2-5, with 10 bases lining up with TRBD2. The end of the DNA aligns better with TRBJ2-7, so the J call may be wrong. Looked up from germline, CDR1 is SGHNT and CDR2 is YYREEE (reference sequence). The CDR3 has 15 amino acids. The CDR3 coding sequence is TGTGCCAGCAGCAGACCGACTAGCGGGTTCAACGAGCAGTACTTC. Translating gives CASSRPTSGFNEQYF.